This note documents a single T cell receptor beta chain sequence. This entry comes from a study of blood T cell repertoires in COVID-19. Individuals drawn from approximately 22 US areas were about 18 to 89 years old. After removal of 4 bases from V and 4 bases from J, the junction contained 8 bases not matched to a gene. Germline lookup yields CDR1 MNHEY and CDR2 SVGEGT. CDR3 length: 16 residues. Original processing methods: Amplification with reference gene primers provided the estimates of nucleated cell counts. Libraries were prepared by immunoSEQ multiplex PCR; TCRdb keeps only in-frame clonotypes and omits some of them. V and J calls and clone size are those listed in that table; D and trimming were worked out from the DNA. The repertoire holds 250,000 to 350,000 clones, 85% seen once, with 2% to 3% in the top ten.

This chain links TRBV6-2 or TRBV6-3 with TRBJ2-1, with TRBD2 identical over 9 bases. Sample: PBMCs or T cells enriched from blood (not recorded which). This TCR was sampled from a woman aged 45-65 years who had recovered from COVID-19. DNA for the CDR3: TGTGCCAGCAGTTCCTTCCTAGCGGGATCGTACAATGAGCAGTTCTTC. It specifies CASSSFLAGSYNEQFF.